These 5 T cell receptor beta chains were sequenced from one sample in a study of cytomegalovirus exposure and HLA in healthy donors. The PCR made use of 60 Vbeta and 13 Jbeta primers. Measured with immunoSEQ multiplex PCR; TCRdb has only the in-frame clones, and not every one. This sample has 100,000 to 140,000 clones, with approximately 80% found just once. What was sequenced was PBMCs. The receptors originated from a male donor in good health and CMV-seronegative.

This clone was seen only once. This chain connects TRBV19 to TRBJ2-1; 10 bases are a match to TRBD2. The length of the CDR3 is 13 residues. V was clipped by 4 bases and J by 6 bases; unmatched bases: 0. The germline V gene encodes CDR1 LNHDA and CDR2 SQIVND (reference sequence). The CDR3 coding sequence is TGTGCCAGTAGTACTAGCGGGAGCAATGAGCAGTTCTTC. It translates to CASSTSGSNEQFF. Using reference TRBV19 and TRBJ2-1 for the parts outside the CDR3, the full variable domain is DGGITQSPKYLFRKEGQNVTLSCEQNLNHDAMYWYRQDPGQGLRLIYYSQIVNDFQKGDIAEGYSVSREKKESFPLTVTSAQKNPTAFYLCASSTSGSNEQFFGPGTRLTVL.

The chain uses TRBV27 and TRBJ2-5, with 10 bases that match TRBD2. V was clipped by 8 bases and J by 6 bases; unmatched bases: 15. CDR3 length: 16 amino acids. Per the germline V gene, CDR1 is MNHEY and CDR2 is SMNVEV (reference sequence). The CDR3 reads CASSPLTAGGPKTQYF. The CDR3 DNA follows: TGTGCCAGCTCACCCCTGACAGCGGGAGGGCCGAAGACCCAGTACTTC.

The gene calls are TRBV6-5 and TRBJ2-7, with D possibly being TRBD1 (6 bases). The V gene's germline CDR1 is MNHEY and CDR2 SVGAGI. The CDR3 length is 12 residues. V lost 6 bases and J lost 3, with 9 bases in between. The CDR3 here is CASSRDNYEQYF. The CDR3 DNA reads TGTGCCAGCAGCAGGGACAACTACGAGCAGTACTTC.

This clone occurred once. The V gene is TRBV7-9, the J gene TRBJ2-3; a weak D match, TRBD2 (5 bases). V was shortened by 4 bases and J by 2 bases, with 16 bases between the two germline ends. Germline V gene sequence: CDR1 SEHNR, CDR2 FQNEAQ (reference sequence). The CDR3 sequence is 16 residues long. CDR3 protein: CASSSEADPYTDTQYF. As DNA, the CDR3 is TGTGCCAGCAGCTCAGAAGCGGATCCTTACACAGATACGCAGTATTTT.

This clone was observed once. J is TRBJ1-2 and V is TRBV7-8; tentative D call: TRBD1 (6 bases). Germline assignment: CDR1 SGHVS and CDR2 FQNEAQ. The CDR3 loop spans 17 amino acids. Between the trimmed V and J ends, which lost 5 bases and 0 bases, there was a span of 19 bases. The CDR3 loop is CASSPAPGHRTNYGYTF. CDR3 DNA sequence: TGTGCCAGCAGCCCAGCCCCGGGACACCGAACTAACTATGGCTACACCTTC. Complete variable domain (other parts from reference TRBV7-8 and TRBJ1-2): GAGVSQSPRYKVAKRGQDVALRCDPISGHVSLFWYQQALGQGPEFLTYFQNEAQLDKSGLPSDRFFAERPEGSVSTLKIQRTQQEDSAVYLCASSPAPGHRTNYGYTFGSGTRLTVV.